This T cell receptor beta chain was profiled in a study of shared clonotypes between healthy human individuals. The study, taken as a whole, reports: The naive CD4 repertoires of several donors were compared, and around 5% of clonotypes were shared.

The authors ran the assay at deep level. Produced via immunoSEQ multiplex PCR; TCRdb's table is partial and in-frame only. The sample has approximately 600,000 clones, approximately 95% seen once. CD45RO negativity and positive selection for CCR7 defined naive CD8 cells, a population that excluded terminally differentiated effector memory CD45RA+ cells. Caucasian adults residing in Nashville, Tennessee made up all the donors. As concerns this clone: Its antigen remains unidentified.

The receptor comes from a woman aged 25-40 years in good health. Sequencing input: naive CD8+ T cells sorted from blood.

The DNA of the CDR3 is TGTGCCAGCAGTCAGGCGGGGGATGTGCCCTACGAGCAGTACTTC. This gives the protein CASSQAGDVPYEQYF. The V and J genes are TRBV14 and TRBJ2-7; 7 nucleotides agree with TRBD2. The germline V gene has CDR1 SGHDN and CDR2 FVKESK. CDR3 length: 15 residues. After removal of 6 bases from V and 2 bases from J, the junction contained 10 bases not matched to a gene.